Described below is a single T cell receptor beta chain sequence and its context. Its antigen is unknown. These data originate in a study of cytomegalovirus exposure and HLA in healthy donors. General observations from the study: Rarity marked most TCR sequences, yet some public TCRs occurred in many donors. The authors enumerated 150 to 200 TCR beta chains as linked to cytomegalovirus.

Measured with immunoSEQ multiplex PCR; TCRdb has only the in-frame clones, and not every one. The table shows some 110,000 clones, with 70% to 90% occurring only once. The origin of this receptor is a man between 18 and 35 years old in good health and CMV-seronegative. The sequenced sample was PBMCs.

This CDR3 is CASSPGRPAGSEKLFF. CDR3 in DNA: TGTGCCAGCTCACCAGGACGCCCCGCGGGCAGTGAAAAACTGTTTTTT. The chain uses TRBV18 and TRBJ1-4; D ambiguous. V lost 2 bases and J 7 bases, leaving 17 bases between the germline ends. Germline values: CDR1 KGHSH, CDR2 LQKENI. CDR3 length: 16 residues.